This TCR beta chain was documented in a study of post-analysis software for immune sequencing data. Study-wide background: Courses of disease covered relapsing-remitting, secondary progressive and progressive-relapsing multiple sclerosis. General study points: In patients, about 5 TRBV segments were more frequent than in controls, with TRBV5-6, TRBV5-1 and TRBV20-1 among them. Normalized Chao1 diversity in multiple sclerosis patients fell significantly below that of controls. Under the F measure, samples that were prepared in one batch clustered strongly together.

The TCR beta cDNA libraries contained unique molecular identifiers. TCRdb re-derived calls from the PCR reads in MiXCR, one entry per CDR3 protein. The sample shows about 400,000 distinct CDR3 sequences, about a third of them seen only once. For this clonotype: The antigen remains undetermined.

Trimming took 4 bases from V and 0 from J, leaving 14 bases between them. CDR1 is SGHRS, CDR2 YFSETQ, per germline. The CDR3 contains 15 residues. Specimen: blood. The TCR was taken from a girl aged 5 to 17 with multiple sclerosis. This chain links TRBV5-1 with TRBJ2-7; D remains ambiguous. In DNA, the CDR3 is TGCGCCAGCAGCATCGGCCCTGCAAACTCCTACGAGCAGTACTTC. It yields the protein CASSIGPANSYEQYF.